This T cell receptor (beta chain) was sequenced for a study of shared clonotypes between healthy human individuals. Study conclusions and caveats: Relative to clonotypes present in all four donors, those not shared had lower generation probabilities.

A few counts support this clone. Its cognate antigen is unknown. Sequenced by immunoSEQ multiplex PCR; TCRdb stores in-frame clones only, minus some. The sample carries about 1 million clones, about 84% recorded once. The split of CD4+ cells yielded CD45RA+ naive and CD45RA-negative memory subsets. The germline V and J ends were trimmed by 3 bases and 4 bases, with 18 bases remaining between them. The CDR3 consists of 16 residues. CDR1 is MNHEY, CDR2 SMNVEV, per germline (reference sequence). The chain carries TRBV27 and TRBJ1-1; D not certain. The source is a man younger than 30 in good health. Some clones in this sample may be carry-over from other donors' samples. The source material was memory CD4+ T cells from PBMCs. As for subset: CD45RA-negative fraction. In DNA form, the CDR3 reads TGTGCCAGCAGTTTCATGAGGGCCACGAACCCCACTGAAGCTTTCTTT. This encodes CASSFMRATNPTEAFF.